This TCR delta chain comes out of a study of gamma-delta T cells after stem cell transplantation. The CDR3 extends over 19 residues, inclusive of both ends. CDR1 and CDR2 from the germline V gene are GEAIGNYY and EKD. To note about this clone: The limits of the CDR3 on the DNA are not certain, so only TCRdb's listed CDR3 is given. The same CDR3 can be traced to other DNA sequences in this sample.

TCRdb ran CATT on the RT-PCR reads. Among roughly 5,400 delta-chain clones listed, approximately 9% were seen once. J is TRDJ1 and V is TRDV2; whether TRDD3, the table's D call, matches the DNA was not checked. This receptor was identified in a human donor. It is not recorded whose cells these are; they may come from a transplant donor. Sequenced sample: gamma-delta T cells. The CDR3 here is CACDTVGGGSAPYTDKLIF.